This T cell receptor beta chain appears in the sequencing data of a study of regulatory T cells in long-lasting Graves disease. Study-level results: The work looked only at peripheral blood and did not look at thyroid tissue.

HTBI primers from iRepertoire and Arm-PCR of CDR3 regions yielded the TCR beta libraries. TCRdb reprocessed the multiplex PCR reads via MiXCR and lists one record per CDR3 protein. The table shows around 480,000 distinct CDR3 sequences, with around 15% occurring only once. This CDR3 contains 12 residues. V dropped 6 bases and J dropped 2 bases, with 10 bases sitting between them. Germline V gene lookup returns CDR1 SQVTM and CDR2 ANQGSEA. The table lists this clonotype with a few counts. Its cognate antigen is unknown. Indicated time point: newly diagnosed GD, antithyroid drugs for less than 3 months. The authors made the TCR library using RNA they extracted from PBMCs. These data also formed part of another study, on T cells in Graves' hyperthyroidism and ophthalmopathy. That paper states: The blood repertoire included most of the expanded thyroid clonotypes above 0.001.

This TCR was sampled from a man aged 35 to 55 with Graves disease. The rearrangement joins TRBV29-1 to TRBJ1-2; a possible D gene is TRBD1 (6 bases). The starting material was peripheral blood mononuclear cells (PBMCs), obtained at new diagnosis, from a patient treated with antithyroid drugs. The CDR3 DNA is TGCAGCGTCAATGACAGGAACTATGGCTACACCTTC. As protein: CSVNDRNYGYTF.